What follows are 28 T cell receptor beta chains derived from one specimen sequenced in a study of cytotoxic CD8 clonotypes in ibrutinib-treated CLL. Assay: immunoSEQ multiplex PCR; the TCRdb copy retains only in-frame clones and omits some. Of roughly 60,000 clones listed, approximately 71% are singletons. The sequences come from PBMCs, collected after 12 months of ibrutinib treatment. The receptors derive from a human donor with chronic lymphocytic leukemia.

J is TRBJ2-5 and V is TRBV2; D unclear. The germline CDR1 and CDR2 sequences are SNHLY and FYNNEI. Trimming left V 4 bases short and J 7 bases short, with 13 bases between. This CDR3 region has 13 residues. CDR3 bases: TGTGCCAGCAGTGCGGACGGAAGAGGGACCCAGTACTTC. Translation: CASSADGRGTQYF.

The chain uses TRBV18 and TRBJ2-7, with TRBD1 as a possible D gene (6 bases). From germline, CDR1 is KGHSH and CDR2 LQKENI. The V end was cut by 0 bases, the J end by 6 bases, with 12 bases between. The CDR3 is made up of 14 amino acids. The CDR3 is CASSPPPGVGEQYF. The DNA of the CDR3 is TGTGCCAGCTCACCACCCCCAGGGGTGGGCGAGCAGTACTTC.

The chain is built from TRBV5-1 and TRBJ2-1; 9 nucleotides match TRBD2. V trimming: 5 bases; J trimming: 14 bases; junction bases outside the gene matches: 11. CDR1 and CDR2 (germline): SGHRS, YFSETQ. This CDR3 has 13 amino acids. The CDR3 nucleotides read TGCGCCAGCAGTTTAATAGCGGGAGAAGTGGAGTTCTTC. Translation gives CASSLIAGEVEFF.

This clone was found a few times. One junction end disagrees with the germline gene, perhaps due to a read error. The rearrangement links TRBV15 to TRBJ1-2; unclear D gene. The CDR3 is 14 residues long. Germline assignment: CDR1 LNHNV and CDR2 YYDKDF (reference sequence). Written as DNA, the CDR3 is TGTGCCCCCAGAGAGGGCAGCAAGAACTATGGCTACACCTTC. It specifies CAPREGSKNYGYTF.

The J gene is TRBJ2-3, the V gene TRBV9; D is undetermined. V shed 1 base and J shed 2 bases, with 11 bases lying between them. This CDR3 contains 15 residues. CDR1 SGDLS and CDR2 YYNGEE come from the germline V gene. The CDR3 sequence is CASSVFSAATDTQYF. CDR3 bases: TGTGCCAGCAGCGTATTCTCGGCGGCCACAGATACGCAGTATTTT.

The chain links TRBV11-2 to TRBJ2-1, with 13 nucleotides matching TRBD2. The V segment lost 2 bases and the J segment 8 bases; nucleotides outside the gene matches: 12. Germline V gene sequence: CDR1 SGHAT, CDR2 FQNNGV. The CDR3 length is 18 residues. For the CDR3, the DNA is TGTGCCAGCAGCTTAACCACTAGCGGGAGGGCTTATGTCCATGAGCAGTTCTTC. This sequence encodes CASSLTTSGRAYVHEQFF.

The chain has TRBV11-2 and TRBJ2-5; the D gene is possibly TRBD2 (5 bases). The CDR3 totals 13 residues. V dropped 1 base and J dropped 11 bases, with 14 bases sitting between them. Germline V gene sequence: CDR1 SGHAT, CDR2 FQNNGV. CDR3 sequence reads: CASSLGEGLPQYF. In nucleotides, the CDR3 is TGTGCCAGCAGCTTAGGAGAGGGCCTGCCTCAGTACTTC.

The chain couples TRBV6-5 to TRBJ2-4, with 9 bases that match TRBD2. Trimming removed 2 bases from V and 7 bases from J; junction bases left unmatched: 9. Germline lookup yields CDR1 MNHEY and CDR2 SVGAGI. The CDR3 contains 16 residues. CDR3 nucleotides: TGTGCCAGCAGTTACACCTCCGGGACTAGCATCAACATTCAGTACTTC. Its protein product is CASSYTSGTSINIQYF.

In its sample, this clone was seen once. The chain recombines TRBV9 with TRBJ2-1; D ambiguous. CDR1 is SGDLS, CDR2 YYNGEE, per germline. With 3 bases removed from V and 2 bases from J, the gap between germline ends came to 12 bases. The CDR3 is 15 residues long. Written as DNA, the CDR3 is TGTGCCAGCAGCGCCTCCCCTACACCCTACAATGAGCAGTTCTTC. Protein sequence: CASSASPTPYNEQFF.

CDR3 in amino acids: CASSGPSGGGELFF. The DNA for the CDR3 is TGTGCCAGCAGCGGGCCGTCGGGCGGCGGGGAGCTGTTTTTT. The V gene is TRBV6-4, the J gene TRBJ2-2; D is unresolved. The CDR3 loop spans 14 amino acids. The V gene's germline CDR1 is MRHNA and CDR2 SNTAGT. Trimming removed 6 bases at V and 7 bases at J, with 15 bases between.

The rearrangement joins TRBV9 to TRBJ2-2; no clear D. The germline V gene encodes CDR1 SGDLS and CDR2 YYNGEE. The germline V and J ends were trimmed by 1 base and 3 bases, with 13 bases remaining between them. The CDR3 loop spans 16 amino acids. The CDR3: CASSVNFRLDTGELFF. The CDR3 coding sequence is TGTGCCAGCAGCGTAAATTTCAGGCTGGACACCGGGGAGCTGTTTTTT.

The chain has TRBV4-1 and TRBJ2-1, with unresolved D. Per germline, CDR1 MGHRA and CDR2 YSYEKL. Trimming took 0 bases from V and 0 from J, leaving 15 bases between them. This CDR3 contains 18 residues. The CDR3 region has the DNA TGCGCCAGCAGCCAAGAGGGTGCGGTCGAGAGCTCCTACAATGAGCAGTTCTTC. Translating it yields CASSQEGAVESSYNEQFF.

V usage is TRBV7-9 and J usage is TRBJ1-1, with 7 bases fitting TRBD1. Germline CDR1 and CDR2: SEHNR and FQNEAQ (reference sequence). This CDR3 has 18 amino acids. J gave up 1 base and V 1 base, and 12 bases lay outside the gene matches. For the CDR3, the DNA is TGTGCCAGCAGCTTAGGGTGGACAGGAAGACAACAGAACACTGAAGCTTTCTTT. The encoded protein is CASSLGWTGRQQNTEAFF.

This chain connects TRBV5-4 to TRBJ2-5; D call uncertain. This CDR3 spans 16 amino acids. Germline CDR1 and CDR2: SGHNT and YYREEE (reference sequence). V lost 1 base to trimming and J lost 1 base, with 14 bases between them. CDR3 region: CASSLRVMGLQETQYF. Written as DNA, the CDR3 is TGTGCCAGCAGCTTGAGGGTCATGGGCCTCCAAGAGACCCAGTACTTC.

The chain combines TRBV10-3 with TRBJ2-3; D might be TRBD1 (6 bases). This CDR3 is built from 13 residues. Germline V gives CDR1 ENHRY, CDR2 SYGVKD. Trimming removed 4 bases at V and 5 bases at J, with 10 bases between. Written as DNA, the CDR3 is TGTGCCATCAGTGTACAGGGCAGAGATACGCAGTATTTT. Amino acids: CAISVQGRDTQYF.

A few counts support this clone. The chain has TRBV30 and TRBJ2-5; D remains ambiguous. V lost 0 bases, J lost 5 bases, and 4 bases lay in between. Germline CDR1 and CDR2: GTSNPN and SVGIG (reference sequence). This CDR3 region has 11 residues. CDR3 protein: CAWSVRETQYF. Here the CDR3 DNA reads TGTGCCTGGAGTGTACGGGAGACCCAGTACTTC. Based on the CDR3 plus reference TRBV30 and TRBJ2-5, the full variable domain is SQTIHQWPATLVQPVGSPLSLECTVEGTSNPNLYWYRQAAGRGLQLLFYSVGIGQISSEVPQNLSASRPQDRQFILSSKKLLLSDSGFYLCAWSVRETQYFGPGTRLLVL.

The rearrangement uses TRBV6-5 and TRBJ2-1; 7 positions agree with TRBD2. With 4 bases clipped from V and 0 bases from J, the junction kept 6 bases outside the gene matches. The length of the CDR3 is 16 residues. Germline V gene sequence: CDR1 MNHEY, CDR2 SVGAGI. The CDR3 DNA reads as TGTGCCAGCAGTTCCTTGGGCGGGAGCTCCTACAATGAGCAGTTCTTC. Translation gives CASSSLGGSSYNEQFF.

This chain links TRBV19 with TRBJ1-2, with D possibly matching TRBD1 (6 bases). The V gene lost 4 bases and the J gene lost 5 bases, with 11 bases spanning the gap. CDR3 size: 13 residues. The germline gives CDR1 LNHDA, CDR2 SQIVND (reference sequence). The DNA for the CDR3 is TGTGCCAGTAGTACCGGGACAAGTTATGGCTACACCTTC. It translates to CASSTGTSYGYTF.

J is TRBJ1-2 and V is TRBV6-6; D gene uncertain. Germline CDR1 and CDR2: MNHNY and SVGAGI (reference sequence). The CDR3 spans 16 residues. Trimming stripped 2 bases from V and 2 bases from J, with 15 bases between. The CDR3 loop is CASSYGGWGPNYGYTF. The DNA for the CDR3 is TGTGCCAGCAGTTACGGCGGGTGGGGTCCGAACTATGGCTACACCTTC.

V usage is TRBV7-2 and J usage is TRBJ1-4; D may be TRBD1 (5 bases). Per the germline V gene, CDR1 is SGHTA and CDR2 is FQGNSA. The ends were cut back, 0 bases at V and 7 bases at J, with 12 bases in the middle. The CDR3 has 15 amino acids. CDR3 nucleotide sequence: TGTGCCAGCAGCTTAGCTGGGGGAGGTAGTGAAAAACTGTTTTTT. Encoded protein: CASSLAGGGSEKLFF. Full variable domain (rest looked up from reference TRBV7-2 and TRBJ1-4): GAGVSQSPSNKVTEKGKDVELRCDPISGHTALYWYRQSLGQGLEFLIYFQGNSAPDKSGLPSDRFSAERTGGSVSTLTIQRTQQEDSAVYLCASSLAGGGSEKLFFGSGTQLSVL.

V usage is TRBV4-2 and J usage is TRBJ2-2; weak D call: TRBD2 (6 bases). Trimming left V 3 bases short and J 6 bases short, with 8 bases between. This CDR3 comprises 13 residues. CDR1 is LGHNA and CDR2 is YNFKEQ in the germline V gene. CDR3 amino acids: CASSHGGPGELFF. CDR3 nucleotides: TGTGCCAGCAGCCACGGGGGACCCGGGGAGCTGTTTTTT.

The V gene is TRBV28, the J gene TRBJ1-2, with D possibly being TRBD1 (6 bases). From germline, CDR1 is MDHEN and CDR2 SYDVKM. The CDR3 is 12 residues long. The V and J ends lost 6 bases and 8 bases respectively, with 13 bases between them. The CDR3 DNA reads TGTGCCAGCAGCTTAACAGGGATCGGCTACACCTTC. It specifies CASSLTGIGYTF.

This clone was detected a few times. The CDR3, as DNA: TGCGCCAGCAGCGTCGGGATGGTGGCCGGGGAGCTGTTTTTT. Amino acids: CASSVGMVAGELFF. V and J are TRBV4-3 and TRBJ2-2; weak D call: TRBD2 (5 bases). CDR1 LGHNA and CDR2 YSLEER come from the germline V gene. The V and J ends lost 5 bases and 6 bases respectively, with 13 bases between them. The CDR3 consists of 14 residues.

The chain has TRBV10-2 and TRBJ2-1, with D perhaps matching TRBD1 or TRBD2 (5 bases each). CDR1 is WSHSY, CDR2 SAAADI, per germline. V dropped 6 bases and J dropped 0 bases, with 21 bases sitting between them. This CDR3 is built from 18 residues. The CDR3 DNA follows: TGCGCCAGCAGCTCCATCGGTGGGGCTGGGGGCTCCTACAATGAGCAGTTCTTC. It yields the protein CASSSIGGAGGSYNEQFF.

A few counts support this clone. This chain joins TRBV9 and TRBJ2-7, with 9 bases fitting TRBD1. V was pared by 4 bases and J by 3 bases, with 5 bases of the junction left unmatched. Germline CDR1 is SGDLS and CDR2 is YYNGEE. This CDR3 contains 14 residues. CDR3 sequence (DNA): TGTGCCAGCAGCCTGGGACAGGGTGACTACGAGCAGTACTTC. It translates to CASSLGQGDYEQYF.

The rearrangement links TRBV5-8 to TRBJ1-5; tentatively, D is TRBD1 (5 bases). CDR1 and CDR2 (germline): SGHTS, YDEGEE. This CDR3 comprises 18 residues. V dropped 2 bases and J dropped 5 bases, with 23 bases sitting between them. This CDR3 reads CASSFYGSGAGQYQPQHF. For the CDR3, the DNA is TGTGCCAGCAGCTTTTATGGCTCCGGGGCAGGCCAGTATCAGCCCCAGCATTTT.

This chain links TRBV9 with TRBJ2-1, with a weak D call TRBD1 (5 bases). Germline V gene data show CDR1 as SGDLS and CDR2 as YYNGEE. V was shortened by 0 bases and J by 7 bases, with 14 bases between the two germline ends. The CDR3 length is 15 residues. CDR3 amino acids: CASSVGWYKGNEQFF. The CDR3 coding sequence is TGTGCCAGCAGCGTAGGTTGGTACAAGGGGAATGAGCAGTTCTTC.

This clone has a handful of counts. The chain uses TRBV5-1 and TRBJ2-5; tentatively, D is TRBD1 (5 bases). CDR3 length equals 16 residues. Trimming cost V 3 bases and J 1 base, with 16 bases left between them. Germline V gene lookup returns CDR1 SGHRS and CDR2 YFSETQ. DNA of the CDR3: TGCGCCAGCAGCTCGCCTAAAACAGGTTTCCAAGAGACCCAGTACTTC. This translates into CASSSPKTGFQETQYF.